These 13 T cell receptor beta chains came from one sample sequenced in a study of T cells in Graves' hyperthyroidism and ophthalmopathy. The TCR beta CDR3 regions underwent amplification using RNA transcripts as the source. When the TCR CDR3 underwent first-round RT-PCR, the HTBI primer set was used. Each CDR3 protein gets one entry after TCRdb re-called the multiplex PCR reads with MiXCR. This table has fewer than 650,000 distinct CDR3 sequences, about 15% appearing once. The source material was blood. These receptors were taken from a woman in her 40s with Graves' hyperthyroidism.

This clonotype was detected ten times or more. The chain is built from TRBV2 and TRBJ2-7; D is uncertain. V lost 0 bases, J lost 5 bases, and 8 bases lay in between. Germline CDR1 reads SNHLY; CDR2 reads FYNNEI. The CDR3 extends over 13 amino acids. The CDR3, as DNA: TGTGCCAGCAGTGAAGCGACTGCGGACGAGCAGTACTTC. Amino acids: CASSEATADEQYF.

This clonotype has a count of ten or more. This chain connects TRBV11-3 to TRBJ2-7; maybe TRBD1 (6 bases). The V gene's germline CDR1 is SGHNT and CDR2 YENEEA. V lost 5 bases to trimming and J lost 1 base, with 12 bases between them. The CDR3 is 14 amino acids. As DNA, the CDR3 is TGTGCCAGCAGCATAACCAGGGGTTCCTACGAGCAGTACTTC. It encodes CASSITRGSYEQYF.

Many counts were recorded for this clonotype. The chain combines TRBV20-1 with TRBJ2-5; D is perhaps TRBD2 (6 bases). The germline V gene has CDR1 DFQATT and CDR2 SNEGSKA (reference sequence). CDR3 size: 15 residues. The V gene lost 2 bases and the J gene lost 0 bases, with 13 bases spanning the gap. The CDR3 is CSARPGSDYQETQYF. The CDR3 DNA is TGCAGTGCTAGACCCGGGAGCGATTACCAAGAGACCCAGTACTTC.

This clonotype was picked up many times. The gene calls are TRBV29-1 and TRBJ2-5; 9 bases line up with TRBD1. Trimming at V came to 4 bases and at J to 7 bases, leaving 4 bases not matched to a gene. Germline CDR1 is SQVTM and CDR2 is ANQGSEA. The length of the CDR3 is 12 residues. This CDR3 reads CSVGDRVGTQYF. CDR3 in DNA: TGCAGCGTTGGGGACAGGGTCGGGACCCAGTACTTC.

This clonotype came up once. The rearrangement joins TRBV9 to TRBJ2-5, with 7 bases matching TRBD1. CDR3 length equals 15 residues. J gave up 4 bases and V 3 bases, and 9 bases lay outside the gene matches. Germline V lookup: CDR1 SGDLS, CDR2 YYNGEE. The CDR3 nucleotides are TGTGCCAGCAGCGCGACAGGGCGAGGTCCAGAGACCCAGTACTTC. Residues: CASSATGRGPETQYF.

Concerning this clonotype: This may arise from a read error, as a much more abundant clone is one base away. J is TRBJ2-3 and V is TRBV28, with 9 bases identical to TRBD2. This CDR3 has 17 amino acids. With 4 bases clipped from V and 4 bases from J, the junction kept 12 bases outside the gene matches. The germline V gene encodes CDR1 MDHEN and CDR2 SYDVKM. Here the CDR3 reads CASSSPRTSERADTQYF. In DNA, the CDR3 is TGTGCCAGCAGTTCCCCCCGGACTAGCGAGAGGGCAGATACGCAGTATTTT.

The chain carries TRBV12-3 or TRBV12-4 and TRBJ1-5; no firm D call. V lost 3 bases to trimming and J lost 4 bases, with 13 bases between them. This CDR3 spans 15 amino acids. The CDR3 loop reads CASSFSDGANQPQHF. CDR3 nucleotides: TGTGCCAGCAGTTTTTCGGACGGAGCAAATCAGCCCCAGCATTTT.

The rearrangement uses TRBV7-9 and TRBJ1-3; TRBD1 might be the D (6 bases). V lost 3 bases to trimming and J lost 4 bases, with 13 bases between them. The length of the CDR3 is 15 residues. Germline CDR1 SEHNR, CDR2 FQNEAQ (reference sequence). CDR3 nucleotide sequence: TGTGCCAGCAGCTTGAACGGGGGCGCGGGAAACACCATATATTTT. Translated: CASSLNGGAGNTIYF.

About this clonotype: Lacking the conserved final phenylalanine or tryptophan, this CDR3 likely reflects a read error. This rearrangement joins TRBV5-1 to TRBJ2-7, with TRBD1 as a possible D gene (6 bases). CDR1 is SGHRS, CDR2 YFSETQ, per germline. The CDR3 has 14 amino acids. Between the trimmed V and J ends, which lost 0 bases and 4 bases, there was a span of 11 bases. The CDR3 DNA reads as TGCGCCAGCAGCTTGGTAGCAGGGGAATACGAGCAGTACTCC. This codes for CASSLVAGEYEQYS.

CDR3 nucleotides: TGTGCCACCAGTGATCTTAGCGGGAGAGCATACAATGAGCAGTTCTTC. Translation gives CATSDLSGRAYNEQFF. The chain links TRBV24-1 to TRBJ2-1; TRBD2 agrees at 9 bases. Losses at the gene ends were 3 bases for V and 4 bases for J; bases not matched to a gene: 6. CDR1 is KGHDR and CDR2 is SFDVKD in the germline V gene. This CDR3 has 16 amino acids.

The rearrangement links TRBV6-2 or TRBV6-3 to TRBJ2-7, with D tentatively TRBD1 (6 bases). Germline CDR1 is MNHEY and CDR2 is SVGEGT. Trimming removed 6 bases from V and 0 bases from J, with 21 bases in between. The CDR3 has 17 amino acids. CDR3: CASSRERKTGISYEQYF. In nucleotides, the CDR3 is TGTGCCAGCAGCAGGGAAAGAAAGACAGGAATCTCCTACGAGCAGTACTTC.

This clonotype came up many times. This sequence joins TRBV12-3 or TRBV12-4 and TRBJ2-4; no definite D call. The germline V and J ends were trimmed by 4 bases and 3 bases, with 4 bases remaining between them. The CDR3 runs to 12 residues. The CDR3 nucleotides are TGTGCCAGCAGTTCCCTCAAAAACATTCAGTACTTC. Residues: CASSSLKNIQYF.

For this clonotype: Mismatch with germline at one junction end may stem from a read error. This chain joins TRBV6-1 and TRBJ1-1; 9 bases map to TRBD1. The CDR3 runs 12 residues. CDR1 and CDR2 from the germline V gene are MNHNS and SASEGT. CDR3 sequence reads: CASRGTGTGAFF. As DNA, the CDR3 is TGTGCCAGCAGGGGGACAGGGACTGGAGCTTTCTTT.